A selection of T cell receptor beta chains follows, all from one sample in a study of T cells in narcolepsy. Sequencing used immunoSEQ multiplex PCR; TCRdb keeps in-frame clones, though not all of them. This repertoire shows about 30,000 clones, around 75% found once; its top ten account for 0.9% to 1.2%. The specimen sequenced was CD45RA- memory CD4+ T cells from PBMCs. The receptors were gathered from a human donor with narcolepsy. The CDR3 runs from the conserved cysteine through the conserved F or W. D genes are given only for firm matches. Expanded clones are given a class, and other clones once, few, many or no size at all.

V gene	J gene	D gene	clone size	CDR3 protein	CDR3 DNA
TRBV19	TRBJ1-2	TRBD1	-	CASSSQGAVGGDYGYTF	TGTGCCAGTAGTTCACAGGGGGCGGTTGGCGGTGACTATGGCTACACCTTC
TRBV7-8	TRBJ2-2	-	-	CASSLSQGGNTGELFF	TGTGCCAGCAGCTTATCCCAGGGGGGAAATACCGGGGAGCTGTTTTTT
TRBV29-1	TRBJ1-4	TRBD1	-	CSVPDRANEKLFF	TGCAGCGTTCCCGACAGGGCTAATGAAAAACTGTTTTTT
TRBV5-5	TRBJ2-1	TRBD2	-	CASSLGGLAGWNEQFF	TGTGCCAGCAGCTTGGGGGGACTAGCGGGCTGGAATGAGCAGTTCTTC
TRBV9	TRBJ1-3	-	-	CASSVGVSSGNTIYF	TGTGCCAGCAGCGTAGGCGTAAGCTCTGGAAACACCATATATTTT
TRBV27	TRBJ2-2	-	-	CASSLRGLGGPGELFF	TGTGCCAGCAGCCTACGGGGACTCGGAGGGCCTGGGGAGCTGTTTTTT
TRBV19	TRBJ1-1	-	-	CASSKLNTEAFF	TGTGCCAGTAGTAAGTTGAACACTGAAGCTTTCTTT
TRBV4-3	TRBJ1-6	TRBD1	-	CASSQDNRGISSPLHF	TGCGCCAGCAGCCAAGACAACAGGGGAATTTCTTCACCCCTCCACTTT
TRBV28	TRBJ1-2	-	-	CASVHRQANYGYTF	TGTGCCAGCGTCCACAGACAAGCTAACTATGGCTACACCTTC
TRBV4-3	TRBJ2-3	TRBD2	-	CASSPGTSGSTDTQYF	TGCGCCAGCAGCCCCGGGACTAGCGGTTCCACAGATACGCAGTATTTT
TRBV30	TRBJ2-3	TRBD2	once	CAWLAGGSGVGTQYF	TGTGCCTGGCTCGCGGGTGGGAGCGGGGTGGGGACGCAGTATTTT
TRBV7-2	TRBJ2-1	TRBD2	-	CASSPSGSLNEQFF	TGTGCCAGCAGCCCTAGCGGGAGTCTGAATGAGCAGTTCTTC
TRBV15	TRBJ1-1	TRBD1	-	CATSRLTGVVVMGTEAFF	TGTGCCACCAGCAGGCTAACAGGGGTAGTAGTAATGGGCACTGAAGCTTTCTTT
TRBV19	TRBJ2-6	-	few	CASSSSGANVLTF	TGTGCCAGTAGTTCGTCTGGGGCCAACGTCCTGACTTTC
TRBV11-1	TRBJ2-7	-	-	CASSLRGLGSSYEQYF	TGTGCCAGCAGCTTAAGGGGCTTGGGGAGCTCCTACGAGCAGTACTTC
TRBV7-2	TRBJ1-2	-	-	CASSLVAGESYGYTF	TGTGCCAGCAGCTTAGTTGCAGGGGAGAGTTATGGCTACACCTTC
TRBV7-9	TRBJ1-4	TRBD1	few	CASSFLTGGNEKLFF	TGTGCCAGCAGCTTTTTAACAGGGGGCAATGAAAAACTGTTTTTT
TRBV19	TRBJ2-1	TRBD2	-	CASSRLAGGLDNEQFF	TGTGCCAGTAGTCGACTAGCGGGAGGGCTGGACAATGAGCAGTTCTTC
TRBV9	TRBJ2-5	-	-	CASPAGKSETQYF	TGTGCCAGCCCCGCAGGGAAGTCAGAGACCCAGTACTTC
TRBV6-5	TRBJ2-7	-	once	CASSPGALRYEQYF	TGTGCCAGCAGTCCCGGGGCTCTGCGGTACGAGCAGTACTTC
TRBV11-3	TRBJ1-2	-	-	CASSLGQGGYTF	TGTGCCAGCAGCTTAGGTCAGGGTGGCTACACCTTC
TRBV7-8	TRBJ1-5	TRBD1	-	CASSPRGQGGNQPQHF	TGTGCCAGCAGCCCGAGGGGGCAGGGGGGCAATCAGCCCCAGCATTTT
TRBV4-1	TRBJ2-1	-	-	CASSQEVGEQFF	TGCGCCAGCAGCCAAGAGGTAGGAGAGCAGTTCTTC
TRBV30	TRBJ1-2	-	-	CACPTLGGGYGYTF	TGTGCCTGCCCGACATTGGGGGGGGGCTATGGCTACACCTTC
TRBV19	TRBJ2-1	-	once	CASTPGQYNEQFF	TGTGCCAGTACCCCTGGACAGTACAATGAGCAGTTCTTC
TRBV27	TRBJ1-4	TRBD1	-	CASSPWDRRNEKLFF	TGTGCCAGCAGTCCTTGGGACAGAAGGAATGAAAAACTGTTTTTT
TRBV5-5	TRBJ2-1	TRBD2	-	CATGLADTSYNEQFF	TGTGCCACAGGGCTAGCGGATACCTCCTACAATGAGCAGTTCTTC
TRBV5-1	TRBJ2-5	TRBD2	-	CASSLRLAGGETQYF	TGCGCCAGCAGCTTACGACTAGCGGGAGGTGAGACCCAGTACTTC
TRBV6-1	TRBJ1-1	-	few	CASRDRVKLNTEAFF	TGTGCCAGCAGGGATAGAGTTAAGTTGAACACTGAAGCTTTCTTT
TRBV15	TRBJ2-1	TRBD2	once	CATSRTRGLAVNNEQFF	TGTGCCACCAGCAGAACGAGGGGACTAGCGGTAAACAATGAGCAGTTCTTC
TRBV19	TRBJ2-1	-	few	CASSIGQSSYNEQFF	TGTGCCAGTAGTATAGGACAGAGCTCCTACAATGAGCAGTTCTTC
TRBV11-2	TRBJ2-3	-	-	CASSLGRRTSTDTQYF	TGTGCCAGCAGCTTGGGGAGGCGGACTAGCACAGATACGCAGTATTTT
TRBV5-6	TRBJ2-5	TRBD1	-	CASSTQGQGARETQYF	TGTGCCAGCAGCACTCAGGGACAGGGGGCACGGGAGACCCAGTACTTC
TRBV27	TRBJ2-1	TRBD2	-	CASTVLAGVGGQFF	TGTGCCAGTACCGTACTAGCGGGAGTTGGAGGGCAGTTCTTC
TRBV7-2	TRBJ1-2	-	-	CASSLALGYGYTF	TGTGCCAGCAGCTTAGCGCTTGGGTACGGCTACACCTTC
TRBV28	TRBJ2-1	TRBD2	-	CASSQTGLADYNSNEQFF	TGTGCCAGCAGTCAAACGGGACTAGCGGACTACAATTCAAATGAGCAGTTCTTC
TRBV28	TRBJ2-5	TRBD2	-	CASRKSLAGGGETQYF	TGTGCCAGCAGAAAATCACTAGCGGGAGGCGGGGAGACCCAGTACTTC
TRBV6-6	TRBJ2-7	TRBD2	few	CASSLPASGYEQYF	TGTGCCAGCAGCCTACCGGCTAGCGGGTACGAGCAGTACTTC
TRBV19	TRBJ2-4	TRBD2	-	CASSISSGRDIQYF	TGTGCCAGTAGTATTTCTAGCGGGAGGGACATTCAGTACTTC
TRBV7-6	TRBJ1-1	TRBD1	-	CASRAGTVNTEAFF	TGTGCCAGCAGGGCCGGGACAGTGAACACTGAAGCTTTCTTT
TRBV5-1	TRBJ2-5	TRBD2	-	CASSPQGLAQETQYF	TGCGCCAGCAGCCCCCAGGGACTAGCGCAAGAGACCCAGTACTTC
TRBV6-1	TRBJ1-3	-	-	CASSEVGVGPGNTIYF	TGTGCCAGCAGTGAAGTGGGAGTGGGCCCCGGAAACACCATATATTTT
TRBV19	TRBJ1-1	-	-	CASKLEDHTEAFF	TGTGCCAGTAAACTCGAGGATCACACTGAAGCTTTCTTT
TRBV5-1	TRBJ2-1	TRBD2	-	CASSLRTSGYNEQFF	TGCGCCAGCAGCTTAAGGACTAGCGGCTACAATGAGCAGTTCTTC
TRBV28	TRBJ1-2	TRBD1	-	CASSSPGTVYGYTF	TGTGCCAGCAGTTCCCCCGGGACAGTCTATGGCTACACCTTC
TRBV27	TRBJ1-6	-	-	CASSLEGWPPLHF	TGTGCCAGCAGTTTAGAGGGTTGGCCACCCCTCCACTTT
TRBV11-2	TRBJ1-1	-	few	CASSLYRDVGEAFF	TGTGCCAGCAGCCTTTACCGGGACGTAGGTGAAGCTTTCTTT
TRBV6-4	TRBJ2-7	-	few	CASTIDPGKTGPNSYEQYF	TGTGCCAGCACCATCGATCCGGGCAAAACTGGGCCAAACTCCTACGAGCAGTACTTC
TRBV30	TRBJ1-4	-	-	CAWSPGIPNEKLFF	TGTGCCTGGAGCCCAGGGATACCTAATGAAAAACTGTTTTTT
TRBV11-1	TRBJ2-7	-	-	CASSFAWQVGYEQYF	TGTGCCAGCAGTTTTGCGTGGCAGGTTGGCTACGAGCAGTACTTC
TRBV5-1	TRBJ2-1	TRBD2	-	CASMETSSLGEQFF	TGCGCCAGCATGGAGACTAGCTCACTAGGTGAGCAGTTCTTC
TRBV6-5	TRBJ2-1	TRBD2	-	CASSHTSGVYNEQFF	TGTGCCAGCAGTCATACTAGCGGGGTCTACAATGAGCAGTTCTTC
TRBV29-1	TRBJ2-6	-	-	CSVEDHNSGANVLTF	TGCAGCGTTGAAGACCATAACTCTGGGGCCAACGTCCTGACTTTC
TRBV28	TRBJ2-1	-	-	CASSPTDSYNEQFF	TGTGCCAGCAGTCCAACAGACAGTTACAATGAGCAGTTCTTC
TRBV5-4	TRBJ1-1	-	few	CASSLEQGFTEAFF	TGTGCCAGCAGCTTGGAACAGGGATTCACTGAAGCTTTCTTT
TRBV27	TRBJ1-3	TRBD1	-	CASSLPQDRGGNTIYF	TGTGCCAGCAGTTTACCCCAGGACAGGGGAGGTAACACCATATATTTT
TRBV13	TRBJ2-3	-	-	CASRLVGTDTQYF	TGTGCCAGCAGACTAGTAGGTACAGATACGCAGTATTTT